This T cell receptor (beta chain) was found in a study of shared clonotypes between healthy human individuals. Study-wide background: Every donor yielded three CD4 naive, three CD4 memory, two CD8 naive and one CD8 memory plate. Study observations and caveats: The generation probabilities recorded for non-shared clonotypes fell below those of clonotypes shared by all four donors. In general, naive subsets displayed greater estimated richness than memory subsets did.

This clone was observed a single time. The antigen remains unidentified. The data were produced by immunoSEQ multiplex PCR, yet TCRdb's version contains in-frame clones alone and is incomplete. Here the sample spans a few million clones, more than 90% being singletons. Germline V gene data show CDR1 as SNHLY and CDR2 as FYNNEI. The ends lost 6 bases at V and 0 bases at J; junction bases unmatched: 5. CDR3 length: 15 residues. The clonotype was recovered from a man aged 18 to 30 in good health. V and J are TRBV2 and TRBJ2-7; 10 nucleotides agree with TRBD1. Sequencing was performed on naive CD4+ T cells sorted from blood. Subset of the sample: CD45RA+ positively selected. CDR3 in amino acids: CASRDGQGVSYEQYF. The CDR3 DNA reads as TGTGCCAGCAGGGACGGACAGGGGGTCTCCTACGAGCAGTACTTC.